The rows below give T cell receptor beta chains drawn from one sample of a study of T-cell reconstitution after alpha-beta-depleted transplantation in children. One entry per CDR3 protein, called by TCRdb with MiXCR from the PCR reads. This table has hundreds of thousands of distinct CDR3 sequences, 10% to 15% appearing once. Sequenced here: PBMCs, mostly from graft donor cells, sampled 360 days after TCRalphabeta/CD19-depleted stem cell transplant. The receptors come from a male patient aged 5 to 17 who had a stem cell transplant for acute myeloid leukemia, so the T cells may come from the graft donor. Both conserved end residues are part of each CDR3. A D gene is named only where the DNA matches it firmly. Only some rows state a clone size, as once, few, many or a class for expanded clones.

CDR3aa: CSARDKLLGLGSEQYF; CDR3nt: TGCAGTGCCCGTGACAAGTTACTGGGGTTAGGTTCCGAGCAGTACTTC; j_gene: TRBJ2-7; abundance: few; v_gene: TRBV20-1; d_gene: NA
CDR3aa: CASSPPPGTQYF; CDR3nt: TGCGCCAGCAGTCCACCGCCTGGGACGCAGTATTTT; j_gene: TRBJ2-3; abundance: few; v_gene: TRBV5-1; d_gene: NA
CDR3aa: CASSLVGVGQGIEFF; CDR3nt: NA; j_gene: TRBJ2-1; abundance: NA; v_gene: TRBV12-3/TRBV12-4; d_gene: NA
CDR3aa: CASSLGTANYGYTF; CDR3nt: TGTGCCAGCAGTTTAGGGACAGCTAACTATGGCTACACCTTC; j_gene: TRBJ1-2; abundance: NA; v_gene: TRBV12-3/TRBV12-4; d_gene: NA
CDR3aa: CSARNRDRGNYGYTF; CDR3nt: TGCAGTGCTAGAAACCGGGACAGGGGTAACTATGGCTACACCTTC; j_gene: TRBJ1-2; abundance: few; v_gene: TRBV20-1; d_gene: TRBD1
CDR3aa: CASIVGGQGKGWTEAFF; CDR3nt: TGTGCCAGCATCGTGGGGGGACAGGGTAAAGGGTGGACTGAAGCTTTCTTT; j_gene: TRBJ1-1; abundance: many; v_gene: TRBV28; d_gene: TRBD1
CDR3aa: CASSPGTSPLNEQFF; CDR3nt: TGTGCCAGCAGCCCCGGCACTAGCCCCCTCAATGAGCAGTTCTTC; j_gene: TRBJ2-1; abundance: NA; v_gene: TRBV12-3/TRBV12-4; d_gene: NA
CDR3aa: CASRMGGGTEAFF; CDR3nt: TGCGCCAGCAGGATGGGGGGAGGGACTGAAGCTTTCTTT; j_gene: TRBJ1-1; abundance: NA; v_gene: TRBV4-1; d_gene: NA
CDR3aa: CSVEGTLYQETQYF; CDR3nt: TGCAGCGTTGAGGGGACTTTGTACCAAGAGACCCAGTACTTC; j_gene: TRBJ2-5; abundance: many; v_gene: TRBV29-1; d_gene: NA
CDR3aa: CASSLESYHSGANVLTF; CDR3nt: TGTGCCAGCAGTTTGGAGTCCTACCACTCTGGGGCCAACGTCCTGACTTTC; j_gene: TRBJ2-6; abundance: NA; v_gene: TRBV28; d_gene: NA
CDR3aa: CASSALQGFFEETQYF; CDR3nt: TGTGCCAGCAGTGCCCTACAGGGGTTCTTTGAGGAGACCCAGTACTTC; j_gene: TRBJ2-5; abundance: NA; v_gene: TRBV28; d_gene: TRBD1
CDR3aa: CASSLLNRGLAATYEQYF; CDR3nt: TGTGCCAGCAGTTTATTGAACAGGGGACTAGCCGCAACCTACGAGCAGTACTTC; j_gene: TRBJ2-7; abundance: NA; v_gene: TRBV28; d_gene: TRBD2
CDR3aa: CSVREGSQYF; CDR3nt: TGCAGCGTTAGAGAGGGGTCGCAGTACTTC; j_gene: TRBJ2-7; abundance: many; v_gene: TRBV29-1; d_gene: NA
CDR3aa: CASSPGLPSSYNEQFF; CDR3nt: TGTGCCAGCAGCCCCGGACTCCCGAGCTCCTACAATGAGCAGTTCTTC; j_gene: TRBJ2-1; abundance: NA; v_gene: TRBV6-1; d_gene: NA
CDR3aa: CSAFQGQGRSYEQYF; CDR3nt: TGCAGCGCCTTCCAGGGACAGGGTAGATCCTACGAGCAGTACTTC; j_gene: TRBJ2-7; abundance: many; v_gene: TRBV29-1; d_gene: TRBD1
CDR3aa: CASSLVARPYNEQFF; CDR3nt: TGTGCCAGCAGCTTAGTTGCGAGACCCTACAATGAGCAGTTCTTC; j_gene: TRBJ2-1; abundance: many; v_gene: TRBV7-2; d_gene: NA
CDR3aa: CASSFRRPQETQYF; CDR3nt: TGTGCCAGCAGTTTTCGACGGCCACAAGAGACCCAGTACTTC; j_gene: TRBJ2-5; abundance: once; v_gene: TRBV12-3/TRBV12-4; d_gene: NA
CDR3aa: CASKRGQGPYEQYF; CDR3nt: TGTGCCAGCAAAAGAGGACAGGGCCCCTACGAGCAGTACTTC; j_gene: TRBJ2-7; abundance: many; v_gene: TRBV12-3/TRBV12-4; d_gene: TRBD1
CDR3aa: CSVVGLAGMTYEQYF; CDR3nt: TGCAGCGTTGTAGGACTAGCGGGTATGACCTACGAGCAGTACTTC; j_gene: TRBJ2-7; abundance: many; v_gene: TRBV29-1; d_gene: TRBD2
CDR3aa: CATLEDRLHGYTF; CDR3nt: TGTGCCACCCTTGAGGACCGTTTACATGGCTACACCTTC; j_gene: TRBJ1-2; abundance: NA; v_gene: TRBV19; d_gene: NA
CDR3aa: CASSPSRVFPYEQYF; CDR3nt: TGTGCCAGCAGCCCCTCCCGGGTTTTTCCCTACGAGCAGTACTTC; j_gene: TRBJ2-7; abundance: few; v_gene: TRBV14; d_gene: NA
CDR3aa: CASGIQVYEQYF; CDR3nt: TGTGCCAGCGGGATACAAGTCTACGAGCAGTACTTC; j_gene: TRBJ2-7; abundance: NA; v_gene: TRBV6-2/TRBV6-3; d_gene: NA
CDR3aa: CASSTGGGLGDTEAFF; CDR3nt: TGTGCCAGCTCGACAGGGGGGGGTTTGGGAGACACTGAAGCTTTCTTT; j_gene: TRBJ1-1; abundance: NA; v_gene: TRBV2; d_gene: TRBD1
CDR3aa: CASSLGLIYNEQFF; CDR3nt: TGTGCCAGCAGCTTAGGACTGATTTACAATGAGCAGTTCTTC; j_gene: TRBJ2-1; abundance: many; v_gene: TRBV11-2; d_gene: NA